Below, one TCR beta chain is given with its context. Antigen: not known. The sample belongs to a study of beta chain features in type 1 diabetes. For the study at large: All of the samples together had approximately 99 million sorted cells examined.

Study-wide findings and caveats: Among patients with Type 1 diabetes, TCRB CDR3s were moderately but significantly shorter in every one of the four CD4+ subsets. For cells with high TCR expression, cDNA sequencing could yield over-representation.

Expressed TCRB transcripts were sequenced after all isolated RNA was converted to cDNA. Using immunoSEQ multiplex PCR, the repertoire was profiled, and TCRdb retains in-frame clones only, with some absent. The profile shows a few hundred thousand clones, about a tenth of them singletons. Germline V lookup: CDR1 MNHEY, CDR2 SVGAGI. Trimming removed 6 bases from V and 3 bases from J; junction bases left unmatched: 10. The CDR3 covers 15 residues. The sample taken for sequencing was naive CD4+ T cells from blood. The receptor was derived from a young man with type 1 diabetes. The V and J genes are TRBV6-5 and TRBJ2-7; 8 nucleotides match TRBD1. The CDR3 DNA reads as TGTGCCAGCAGACCTACCGGGACAGGCTACTACGAGCAGTACTTC. Translating it yields CASRPTGTGYYEQYF.